The rows below give T cell receptor beta chains drawn from one sample of a study of blood T cell repertoires in COVID-19. TCRdb keeps only in-frame clones here, not all; method: immunoSEQ multiplex PCR. The table has approximately 120,000 clones, approximately 90% seen once; the top ten hold around 2%. The sequenced sample was peripheral blood. The receptors were sampled from a man aged 50 to 60 with COVID-19, enrolled during active disease. Both conserved end residues are part of each CDR3. The D gene is left open where the match is weak. Where a row states a size, it is once, few, many or the class of an expanded clone; other rows omit it.

CDR3 DNA	CDR3 protein	V gene	J gene	clone size	CDR3 length	D gene
TGTGCCAGCAGTTCCGCAGGGGACTCCTACAATGAGCAGTTCTTC	CASSSAGDSYNEQFF	TRBV27	TRBJ2-1	-	15	-
TGTGCCAGCAGCTCATCCGGGTCCGCGAACACCGGGGAGCTGTTTTTT	CASSSSGSANTGELFF	TRBV7-9	TRBJ2-2	few	16	-
TGTGCCAGCAGCCAAAGGCGGACTCAAGAGACCCAGTACTTC	CASSQRRTQETQYF	TRBV3-1/TRBV3-2	TRBJ2-5	-	14	-
TGTGCCAGCAGTTCCCCCAGGGGGAGTGGCTACACCTTC	CASSSPRGSGYTF	TRBV6-5	TRBJ1-2	-	13	TRBD1
TGCGCCAGCAGCCAAGTTAGCGGACGGAACTACTACGAGCAGTACTTC	CASSQVSGRNYYEQYF	TRBV4-3	TRBJ2-7	-	16	-
TGTGCCAGCAGTGATCAGGGCTGGAATTCACCCCTCCACTTT	CASSDQGWNSPLHF	TRBV6-4	TRBJ1-6	-	14	-
TGCGCCAGCAGCCATCAACTAGCGGGTGAGCCCGGGGAGCTGTTTTTT	CASSHQLAGEPGELFF	TRBV4-3	TRBJ2-2	once	16	TRBD2
TGTGCCACCAGTGATACCACAGGGGGCCGAAGCACAGATACGCAGTATTTT	CATSDTTGGRSTDTQYF	TRBV24-1	TRBJ2-3	-	17	TRBD1
TGTGCCAGCTCACCGTCGGCAGAGGACTACGAGCAGTACTTC	CASSPSAEDYEQYF	TRBV18	TRBJ2-7	-	14	-
TGCGCCAGCAGCTCTACTAGCGGGGGATACAATGAGCAGTTCTTC	CASSSTSGGYNEQFF	TRBV5-1	TRBJ2-1	few	15	TRBD2